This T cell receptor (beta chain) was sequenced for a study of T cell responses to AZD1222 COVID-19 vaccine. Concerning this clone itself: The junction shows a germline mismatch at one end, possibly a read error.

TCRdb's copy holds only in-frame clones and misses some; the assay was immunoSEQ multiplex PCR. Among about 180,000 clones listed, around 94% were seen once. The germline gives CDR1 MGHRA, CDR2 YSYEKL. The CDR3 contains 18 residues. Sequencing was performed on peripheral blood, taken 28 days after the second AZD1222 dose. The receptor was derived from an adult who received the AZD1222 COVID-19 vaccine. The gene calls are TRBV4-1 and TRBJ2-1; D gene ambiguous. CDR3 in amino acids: CASRQVARGGALGNEQFF. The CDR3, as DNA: TGCGCCAGCAGGCAAGTTGCTAGAGGCGGAGCCCTGGGGAATGAGCAGTTCTTC.